This paragraph covers one T cell receptor beta chain sequence. Its antigen remains unknown. The data were obtained in a study of cytomegalovirus exposure and HLA in healthy donors. PCR amplification relied on 60 Vbeta primers (plus 13 Jbeta primers). Sequencing was performed with immunoSEQ multiplex PCR; in TCRdb, only in-frame clones are kept and a portion is missing. Counted here are around 99,000 clones, about 72% occurring once; the ten biggest clones make up roughly 2.1%. Every donor was a healthy person donating bone marrow. Overall study results and limits: Later genetic work tied a missense DCLRE1C variant to beta-chain V and J trimming.

CDR1 is MNHNS, CDR2 SASEGT, per germline. This CDR3 is 13 amino acids long. The J segment lost 1 base and the V segment lost 7 bases, leaving 2 bases of the junction unmatched. V gene TRBV6-1 combines with J gene TRBJ2-7; 9 positions match TRBD1. This TCR derives from a man aged 18 to 30 in good health and CMV-seronegative. The specimen was PBMCs. The CDR3 nucleotides are TGTGCCAGCATTGGGACAGGGTCCTACGAGCAGTACTTC. This encodes CASIGTGSYEQYF.